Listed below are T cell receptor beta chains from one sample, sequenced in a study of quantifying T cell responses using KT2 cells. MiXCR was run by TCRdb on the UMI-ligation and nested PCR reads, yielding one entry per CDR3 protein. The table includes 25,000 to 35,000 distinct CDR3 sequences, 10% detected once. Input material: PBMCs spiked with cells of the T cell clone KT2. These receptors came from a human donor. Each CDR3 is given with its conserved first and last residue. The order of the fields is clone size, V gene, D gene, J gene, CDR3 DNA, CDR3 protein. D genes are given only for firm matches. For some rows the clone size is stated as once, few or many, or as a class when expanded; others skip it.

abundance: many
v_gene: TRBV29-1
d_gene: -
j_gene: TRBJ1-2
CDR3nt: TGCAGCGTTGACCAAAGTCGGGACGGTGCCGGCTACACCTTC
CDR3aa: CSVDQSRDGAGYTF

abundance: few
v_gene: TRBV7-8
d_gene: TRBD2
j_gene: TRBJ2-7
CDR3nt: TGTGCCAGCAGCTCAGGACTAGCGGGAGCTACGCAGTACTTC
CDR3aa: CASSSGLAGATQYF

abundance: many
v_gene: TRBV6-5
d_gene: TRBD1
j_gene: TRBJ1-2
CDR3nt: TGTGCCAGCAAGACAGAAAACGGACAGGGAGACTATGGCTACACCTTC
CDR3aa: CASKTENGQGDYGYTF

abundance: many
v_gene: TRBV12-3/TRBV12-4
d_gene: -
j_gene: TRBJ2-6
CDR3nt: TGTGCCAGCAGTTTAAGACGGCTCTCTGGGGCCAACGTCCTGACTTTC
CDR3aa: CASSLRRLSGANVLTF

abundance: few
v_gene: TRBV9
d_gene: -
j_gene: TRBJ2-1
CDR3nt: TGTGCCAGCAGCGTTGCGGACTCCTACAATGAGCAGTTCTTC
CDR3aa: CASSVADSYNEQFF

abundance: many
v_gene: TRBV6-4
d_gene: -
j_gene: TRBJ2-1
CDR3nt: TGTGCCAGCAGCGCCGGACAAAGCTCCTACAATGAGCAGTTCTTC
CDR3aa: CASSAGQSSYNEQFF

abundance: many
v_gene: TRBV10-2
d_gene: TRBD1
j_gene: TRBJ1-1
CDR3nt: TGCGCCAGCAGCGCTAACAGGGGGACTGAAGCTTTCTTT
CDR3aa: CASSANRGTEAFF

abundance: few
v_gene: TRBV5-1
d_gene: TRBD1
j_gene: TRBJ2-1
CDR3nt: TGCGCCAGCAGCTTGCCATTTGGACAGGAGTATTACAATGAGCAGTTCTTC
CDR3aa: CASSLPFGQEYYNEQFF

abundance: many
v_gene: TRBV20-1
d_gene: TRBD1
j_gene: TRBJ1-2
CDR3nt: TGCAGTGCTACAGGGGGCGACTATGGCTACACCTTC
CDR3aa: CSATGGDYGYTF

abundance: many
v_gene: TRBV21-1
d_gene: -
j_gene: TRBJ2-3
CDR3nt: TGTGCCAGCAGCGCCTTGACTAGCGGGGTCGGAGATACGCAGTATTTT
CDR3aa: CASSALTSGVGDTQYF

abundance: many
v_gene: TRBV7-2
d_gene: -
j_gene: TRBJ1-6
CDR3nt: TGTGCCAGCAGCTTTGGCTTGGCACAGTCACCCCTCCACTTT
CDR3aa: CASSFGLAQSPLHF

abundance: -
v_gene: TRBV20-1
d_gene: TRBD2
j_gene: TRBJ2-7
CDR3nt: TGCAGTGCTAGTGCTAGCGGGGGGAACTACGAGCAGTACTTC
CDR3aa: CSASASGGNYEQYF

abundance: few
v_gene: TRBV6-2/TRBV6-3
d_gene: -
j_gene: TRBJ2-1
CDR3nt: TGTGCCAGCAGTTACTCTAGGACGTCCGCGGGTGAGCAGTTCTTC
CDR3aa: CASSYSRTSAGEQFF

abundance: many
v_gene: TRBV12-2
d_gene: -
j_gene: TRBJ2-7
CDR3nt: TGTGCAAGTCGCTTGACTCCTGTCTACGAGCAGTACTTC
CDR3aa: CASRLTPVYEQYF

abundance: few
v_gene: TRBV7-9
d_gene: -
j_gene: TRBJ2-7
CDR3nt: TGTGCCAGCAGCTTAACGTCGTGGGGCGAGCAGTACTTC
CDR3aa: CASSLTSWGEQYF

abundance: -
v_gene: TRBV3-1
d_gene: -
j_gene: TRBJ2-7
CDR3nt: TGTGCCAGCAGCCAAGTCGGCGGTATAATCTACGAGCAGTACTTC
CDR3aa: CASSQVGGIIYEQYF

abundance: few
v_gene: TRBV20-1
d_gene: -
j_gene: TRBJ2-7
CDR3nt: TGCAGTGCTAATCCCCTTGGGGGAAGCTACGAGCAGTACTTC
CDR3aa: CSANPLGGSYEQYF

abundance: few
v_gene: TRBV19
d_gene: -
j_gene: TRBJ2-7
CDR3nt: TGTGCCAGCGGACTACTCGGATACGAGCAGTACTTC
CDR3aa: CASGLLGYEQYF

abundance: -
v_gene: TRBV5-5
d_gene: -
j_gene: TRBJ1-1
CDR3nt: TGTACCAGCAGCTGGACCTGGGCCAGTTCCTCTATGAACACTGAAGCTTTCTTT
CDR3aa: CTSSWTWASSSMNTEAFF

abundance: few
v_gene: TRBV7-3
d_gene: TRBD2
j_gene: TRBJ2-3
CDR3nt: TGTGCCAGCAGCTCTAATAGCGGGGCGACCACAGATACGCAGTATTTT
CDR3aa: CASSSNSGATTDTQYF

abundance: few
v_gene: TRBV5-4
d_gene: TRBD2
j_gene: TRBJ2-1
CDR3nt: TGTGCCAGCAGCTTGGAGGGGACTAGCGGAAATGAGCAGTTCTTC
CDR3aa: CASSLEGTSGNEQFF

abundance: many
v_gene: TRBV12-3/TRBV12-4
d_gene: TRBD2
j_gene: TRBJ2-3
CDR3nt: TGTGCCAGCAGTTTAGGACTAGCGGGACCTGGAGATACGCAGTATTTT
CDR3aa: CASSLGLAGPGDTQYF

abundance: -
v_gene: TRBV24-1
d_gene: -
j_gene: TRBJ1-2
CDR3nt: TGTGCCACCAGTGAATTCGGACCTCAGAACGGCGGAGAGAGCTACACCTTC
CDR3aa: CATSEFGPQNGGESYTF

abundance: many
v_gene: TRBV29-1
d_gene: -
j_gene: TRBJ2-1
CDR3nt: TGCAGCGATTACAACGGGGTCCAGGCCTACAATGAGCAGTTCTTC
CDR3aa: CSDYNGVQAYNEQFF

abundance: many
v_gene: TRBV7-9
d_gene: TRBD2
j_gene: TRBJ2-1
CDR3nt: TGTGCCAGCAGCCCCAGCGGGGGGCCTTACAATGAGCAGTTCTTC
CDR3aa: CASSPSGGPYNEQFF

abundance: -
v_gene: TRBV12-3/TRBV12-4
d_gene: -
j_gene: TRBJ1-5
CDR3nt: TGTGCCAGCAGTTTAGAGGGAGCACGCAATCAGCCCCAGCATTTT
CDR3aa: CASSLEGARNQPQHF

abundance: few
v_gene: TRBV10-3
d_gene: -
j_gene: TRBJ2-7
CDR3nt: TGTGCCATCAGTGCTACAGGGTTCGACGAGCAGTACTTC
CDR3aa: CAISATGFDEQYF

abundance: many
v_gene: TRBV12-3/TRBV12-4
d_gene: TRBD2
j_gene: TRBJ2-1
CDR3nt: TGTGCCAGCAGTTTAGTACCTAGCGGGAGGGGTGAGCAGTTCTTC
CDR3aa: CASSLVPSGRGEQFF

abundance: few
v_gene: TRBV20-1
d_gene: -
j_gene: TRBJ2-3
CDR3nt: TGCAGTGCTAGAGTGATTGAGACGCAGTATTTT
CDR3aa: CSARVIETQYF

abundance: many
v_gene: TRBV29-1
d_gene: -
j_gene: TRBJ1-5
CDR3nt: TGCAGCGTTGGAGCGGGCGGGGGTCAGCCCCAGCATTTT
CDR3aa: CSVGAGGGQPQHF

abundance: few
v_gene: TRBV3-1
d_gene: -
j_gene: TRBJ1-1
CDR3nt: TGTGCCAGCAGCCGAGAGAATGAAGCTTTCTTT
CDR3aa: CASSRENEAFF

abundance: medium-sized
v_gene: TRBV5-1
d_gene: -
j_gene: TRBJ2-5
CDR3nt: TGCGCCAGCAGCTTGAGGCCCCAAGAGACCCAGTACTTC
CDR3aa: CASSLRPQETQYF

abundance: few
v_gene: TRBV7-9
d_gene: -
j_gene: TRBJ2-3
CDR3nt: TGTGCCAGCAGTTCTAGGGGACCAGATACGCAGTATTTT
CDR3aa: CASSSRGPDTQYF

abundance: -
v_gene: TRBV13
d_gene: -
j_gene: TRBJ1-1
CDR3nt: TGTGCCAGCAGCCTTTTCACAGGGTCCACTGAAGCTTTCTTT
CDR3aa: CASSLFTGSTEAFF

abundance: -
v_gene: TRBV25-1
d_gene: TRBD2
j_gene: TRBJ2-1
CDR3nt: TGTGCCAGCAGTGCCTCCGGGGTAGCGGGAGGGCGAAGGTTCTTC
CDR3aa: CASSASGVAGGRRFF

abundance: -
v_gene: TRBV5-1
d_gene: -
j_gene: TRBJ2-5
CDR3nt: TGCGCCAGCAGCCGGGGCGGCCAAGAGACCCAGTACTTC
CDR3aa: CASSRGGQETQYF

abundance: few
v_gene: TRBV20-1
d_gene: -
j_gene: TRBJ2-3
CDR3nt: TGCAGTGCTAGGGGGGTAGCGAGGACAGATACGCAGTATTTT
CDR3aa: CSARGVARTDTQYF

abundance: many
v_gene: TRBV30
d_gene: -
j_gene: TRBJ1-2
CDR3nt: TGTGCCTGGAGTCCCACTTCCCAAGGTGGCTACACCTTC
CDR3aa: CAWSPTSQGGYTF

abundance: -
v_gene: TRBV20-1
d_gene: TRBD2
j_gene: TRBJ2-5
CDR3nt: TGCAGTGCGAGGACTAGCGGGGGAGCCGGGGTGACCCAGTACTTC
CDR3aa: CSARTSGGAGVTQYF